This TCR beta chain was retrieved from a study of T cells in Graves' hyperthyroidism and ophthalmopathy. Points on this clonotype: Its antigen is unknown.

Study conclusions and caveats: Patients with ophthalmopathy were separated from those with stable hyperthyroidism by a 13 V-J model.

Investigators excluded patients with uncontrolled infection, other autoimmune disease, pregnancy or lactation. CDR1 is GTSNPN and CDR2 is SVGIG in the germline V gene (reference sequence). CDR3 length equals 12 residues. With 4 bases clipped from V and 13 bases from J, the junction kept 4 bases outside the gene matches. The investigators amplified TCR beta CDR3 regions from RNA transcripts. Carried out on the TCR CDR3, a first-round RT-PCR used the HTBI primer set. TCRdb reprocessed the multiplex PCR reads with MiXCR, giving one entry per CDR3 protein. The sample has under 600,000 distinct CDR3 sequences; approximately 16% are singletons.

The chain uses TRBV30 and TRBJ2-1; 13 bases align to TRBD2. The sequenced sample consisted of blood. The clonotype originates from a woman between 40 and 55 years old with Graves' ophthalmopathy. The CDR3 nucleotides are TGTGCCTGGAAGACTAGCGGGGGGTCTCAGTTCTTC. It codes for CAWKTSGGSQFF.